The sequence of this T cell receptor beta chain was determined in a study of a mutant IDH1 vaccine in newly diagnosed glioma. Overall study results and limits: Pseudoprogression seemed unrelated to changes in top peripheral T cell clonotypes.

Clones were sequenced by immunoSEQ multiplex PCR, and TCRdb holds only the in-frame ones, with some missing. The sample holds about 88,000 clones, over 70% seen once. Described time point: baseline, week 1 (first vaccination visit). Treatment defined: pre-vaccination baseline after standard-of-care therapy. Worth noting for this clone: The target antigen is unknown.

The receptor was isolated from a man aged 35-49 years with glioma. Some clones in this sample may be carry-over from other donors' samples. Sequences were derived from PBMCs, sampled from a glioma patient treated with radiotherapy, temozolomide or both.

CDR3 bases: TGCAGCGTTGTTCTAGCCCTTACCCCGTCCAATGAGCAGTTCTTC. Amino acids: CSVVLALTPSNEQFF. The chain recombines TRBV29-1 with TRBJ2-1, with D maybe TRBD2 (5 bases). This CDR3 is 15 amino acids long. The V gene's germline CDR1 is SQVTM and CDR2 ANQGSEA. The V and J ends lost 4 bases and 6 bases respectively, with 19 bases between them.